These 8 T cell receptor beta chains originate from one sample sequenced in a study of T cells in Graves' hyperthyroidism and ophthalmopathy. RNA transcripts provided the source from which TCR beta CDR3 regions were amplified. The TCR CDR3 was amplified in a first-round RT-PCR using the HTBI primer set. TCRdb reanalysed the multiplex PCR reads using MiXCR and keeps one entry per CDR3 protein. This sample yields hundreds of thousands of distinct CDR3 sequences, of which approximately 40% are seen a single time; 7% to 10% belongs to the top ten. The source material was blood. These receptors were obtained from a young man with Graves' hyperthyroidism.

This clonotype has only a few counts. The junction departs from germline at one end; a sequencing error may be responsible. The rearrangement uses TRBV7-9 and TRBJ2-7, with D perhaps TRBD1 (7 bases). Looked up from germline, CDR1 is SEHNR and CDR2 is FQNEAQ (reference sequence). The CDR3 totals 15 residues. The CDR3 region is CASSETGTATSTGDF. CDR3 nucleotide sequence: TGTGCCAGCAGCGAGACCGGGACAGCGACCTCCACGGGGGACTTC.

The sample holds many counts of this clonotype. The chain has TRBV2 and TRBJ2-7, with a weak D call TRBD2 (6 bases). The CDR3 is made up of 13 amino acids. Germline V CDR1 and CDR2: SNHLY, FYNNEI. V shed 8 bases and J shed 2 bases, with 13 bases lying between them. Here the CDR3 reads CASGTRPPYEQYF. The DNA for the CDR3 is TGTGCCAGCGGGACTCGGCCGCCCTACGAGCAGTACTTC. The variable domain in full, with the rest retrieved from reference TRBV2 and TRBJ2-7, is EPEVTQTPSHQVTQMGQEVILRCVPISNHLYFYWYRQILGQKVEFLVSFYNNEISEKSEIFDDQFSVERPDGSNFTLKIRSTKLEDSAMYFCASGTRPPYEQYFGPGTRLTVT.

This clonotype has more than one count but fewer than ten. The rearrangement links TRBV29-1 to TRBJ1-2; D unclear. The CDR3 sequence is 12 residues long. Per germline, CDR1 SQVTM and CDR2 ANQGSEA. Trimming left V 3 bases short and J 0 bases short, with 5 bases between. In nucleotides, the CDR3 is TGCAGCGTTGACGAGACTAACTATGGCTACACCTTC. This encodes CSVDETNYGYTF.

This clonotype was seen repeatedly, ten times or more. The chain employs TRBV24-1 and TRBJ1-5, with no clear D. The CDR3 is made up of 13 amino acids. V lost 2 bases, J lost 0 bases, and 1 base lay in between. Germline CDR1 is KGHDR and CDR2 is SFDVKD. CDR3 coding DNA: TGTGCCACCAGTGATTATAGCAATCAGCCCCAGCATTTT. This encodes CATSDYSNQPQHF.

The V gene is TRBV12-3 or TRBV12-4, the J gene TRBJ2-7, with TRBD2 matching 8 bases. The CDR3 has 15 amino acids. The trim removed 5 bases at V and 5 bases at J, leaving 11 bases unmatched. In nucleotides, the CDR3 is TGTGCCAGCAGTCTCCGGGGGGCGGGAGGTAACGAGCAGTACTTC. Translation: CASSLRGAGGNEQYF.

This clonotype was counted at least ten times. The rearrangement uses TRBV29-1 and TRBJ1-1; 7 bases line up with TRBD1. Unmatched junction bases numbered 10, after V lost 6 bases and J lost 6 bases. From germline, CDR1 is SQVTM and CDR2 ANQGSEA. This CDR3 comprises 13 residues. This CDR3 is CSVLTTGSSEAFF. CDR3 DNA: TGCAGCGTCCTAACGACAGGGTCCTCTGAAGCTTTCTTT.

This clonotype was picked up many times. An end of the junction differs from the germline gene, which may be a read error. V gene TRBV2 combines with J gene TRBJ2-2; D gene ambiguous. This CDR3 comprises 14 residues. Per germline, CDR1 SNHLY and CDR2 FYNNEI. The DNA for the CDR3 is TGTGCCAGCAGGGGATTACAGAACGCCGGGGAGCTGTTTTTT. It specifies CASRGLQNAGELFF.

The chain combines TRBV20-1 with TRBJ2-2, with no clear D. Per the germline V gene, CDR1 is DFQATT and CDR2 is SNEGSKA (reference sequence). Trimming took 5 bases from V and 6 from J, leaving 13 bases between them. CDR3 length equals 13 residues. The CDR3 DNA reads as TGCAGTGCTGCCCCGGGCAGGCCCGGGGAGCTGTTTTTT. It yields the protein CSAAPGRPGELFF.